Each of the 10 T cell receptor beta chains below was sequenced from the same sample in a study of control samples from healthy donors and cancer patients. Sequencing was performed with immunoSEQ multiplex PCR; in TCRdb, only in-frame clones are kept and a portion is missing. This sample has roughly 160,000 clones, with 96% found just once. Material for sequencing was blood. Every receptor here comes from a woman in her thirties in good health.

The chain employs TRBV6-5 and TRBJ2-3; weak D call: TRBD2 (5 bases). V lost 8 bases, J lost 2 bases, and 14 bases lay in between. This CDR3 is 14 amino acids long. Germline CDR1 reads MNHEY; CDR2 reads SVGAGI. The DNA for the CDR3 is TGTGCCAGCGGTATCGGAGGACCCACAGATACGCAGTATTTT. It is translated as CASGIGGPTDTQYF.

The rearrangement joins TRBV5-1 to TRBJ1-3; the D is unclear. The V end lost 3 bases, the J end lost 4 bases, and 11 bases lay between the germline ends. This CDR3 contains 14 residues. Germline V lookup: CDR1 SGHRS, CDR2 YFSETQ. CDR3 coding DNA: TGCGCCAGCAGCTCAGCAGGTACCGGAAACACCATATATTTT. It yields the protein CASSSAGTGNTIYF.

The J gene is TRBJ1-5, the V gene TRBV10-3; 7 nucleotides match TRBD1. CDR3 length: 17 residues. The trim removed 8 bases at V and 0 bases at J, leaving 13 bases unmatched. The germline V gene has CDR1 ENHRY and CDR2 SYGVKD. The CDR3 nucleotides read TGTGCCATCGGGGCTCGGCAGACAGGGTCTAGCAATCAGCCCCAGCATTTT. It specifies CAIGARQTGSSNQPQHF.

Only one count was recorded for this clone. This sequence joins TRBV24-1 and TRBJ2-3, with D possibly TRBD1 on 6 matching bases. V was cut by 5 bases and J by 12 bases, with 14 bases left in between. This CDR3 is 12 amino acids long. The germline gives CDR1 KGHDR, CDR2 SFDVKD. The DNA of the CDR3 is TGTGCCACCAGTGGGAGGACAGTGGGCCAGTATTTT. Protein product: CATSGRTVGQYF.

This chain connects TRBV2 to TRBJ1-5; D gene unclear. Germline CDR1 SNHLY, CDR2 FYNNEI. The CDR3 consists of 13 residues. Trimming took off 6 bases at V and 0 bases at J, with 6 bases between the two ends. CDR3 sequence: CASSAVSNQPQHF. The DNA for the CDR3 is TGTGCCAGCAGCGCCGTTAGCAATCAGCCCCAGCATTTT.

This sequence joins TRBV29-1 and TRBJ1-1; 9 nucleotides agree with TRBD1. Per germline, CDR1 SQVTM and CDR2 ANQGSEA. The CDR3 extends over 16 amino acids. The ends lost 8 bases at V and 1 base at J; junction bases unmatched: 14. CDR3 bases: TGCAGCTTAAGCCTGGGGACAGGGAGTAAGAACACTGAAGCTTTCTTT. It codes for CSLSLGTGSKNTEAFF.

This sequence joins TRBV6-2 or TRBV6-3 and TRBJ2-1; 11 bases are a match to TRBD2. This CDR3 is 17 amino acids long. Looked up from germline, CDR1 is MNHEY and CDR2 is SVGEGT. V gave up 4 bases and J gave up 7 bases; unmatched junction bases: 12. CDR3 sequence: CASSSHRGLAVSNEQFF. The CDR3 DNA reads TGTGCCAGCAGTTCACACCGGGGACTAGCGGTCTCGAATGAGCAGTTCTTC.

The CDR3 region has the DNA TGTGCCAGCAGCAGCGGGGCCACGAGTAACGAGCAGTACTTC. As protein: CASSSGATSNEQYF. The chain has TRBV28 and TRBJ2-7, with 7 bases fitting TRBD2. Per the germline V gene, CDR1 is MDHEN and CDR2 is SYDVKM. The junction had 10 bases not matched to a gene; V was cut back by 6 bases and J by 5 bases. The length of the CDR3 is 14 residues.

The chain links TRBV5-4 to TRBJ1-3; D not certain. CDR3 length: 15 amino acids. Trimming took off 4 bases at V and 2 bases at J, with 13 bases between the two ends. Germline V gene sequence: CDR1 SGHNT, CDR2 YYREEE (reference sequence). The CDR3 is CASSTGWGTGNTIYF. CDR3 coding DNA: TGTGCCAGCAGCACCGGTTGGGGTACTGGAAACACCATATATTTT.

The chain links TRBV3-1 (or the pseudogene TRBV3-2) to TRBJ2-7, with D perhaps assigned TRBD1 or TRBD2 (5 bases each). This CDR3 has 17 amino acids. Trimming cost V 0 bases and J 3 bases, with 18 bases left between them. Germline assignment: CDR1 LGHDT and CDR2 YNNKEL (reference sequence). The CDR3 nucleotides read TGTGCCAGCAGCCAAGATCCAGGGCGGGCGGTCGGCTACGAGCAGTACTTC. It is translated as CASSQDPGRAVGYEQYF.